The T cell receptor beta chain under discussion was sequenced for a study of spatial heterogeneity in lung cancer. Time point noted: blood at routine non-recurrence follow-up after resection. TCRdb redid the calling of the 5' RACE reads with MiXCR, one entry per CDR3 protein. The table lists 100,000 to 120,000 distinct CDR3 sequences, 9.5% to 14% of them singletons, with 20% to 25% in the top ten. Sequencing was performed on PBMCs, taken at follow-up. This TCR derives from a female donor with early-stage non-small cell lung cancer.

The CDR3 nucleotides are TGCGCCAGCAGCTTGCCCGACCGGAACACTGAAGCTTTCTTT. Its protein is CASSLPDRNTEAFF. The V gene is TRBV5-1, the J gene TRBJ1-1; D call uncertain. Germline V gives CDR1 SGHRS, CDR2 YFSETQ. This CDR3 has 14 residues. Trimming pared 1 base from V and 1 base from J, leaving 8 bases between.